This TCR beta chain was sequenced during a study of blood T cell repertoires in COVID-19. Trimming took 2 bases from V and 1 from J, leaving 17 bases between them. The CDR3 is 17 amino acids. Germline V gene sequence: CDR1 SGHNT, CDR2 YYREEE (reference sequence). This clone turned up a few times. The study recruited people aged roughly 18 to 89 years across approximately 24 US areas. Cohort assignment relied on participant-reported clinical history. Recovered Cohort 3 donors showed two negative PCRs, clearance, or symptom resolution. Authors' data handling: From reference gene primer amplification, estimates of nucleated cell counts were derived. Assay used: immunoSEQ multiplex PCR; TCRdb lists only in-frame clones, some missing. V, J and clone size derive from that table, while D and trimming were established from the DNA sequence. The table shows hundreds of thousands of clones, with roughly nine tenths occurring only once.

This sequence was found in a woman between 18 and 30 years old who had recovered from COVID-19. V is TRBV5-4 and J is TRBJ2-3, with a tentative D call TRBD2 (6 bases). The sample was PBMCs or T cells enriched from blood (not recorded which). This CDR3 reads CASSLLPTRHGTDTQYF. The CDR3 nucleotides are TGTGCCAGCAGCTTACTTCCGACTAGACATGGCACAGATACGCAGTATTTT.